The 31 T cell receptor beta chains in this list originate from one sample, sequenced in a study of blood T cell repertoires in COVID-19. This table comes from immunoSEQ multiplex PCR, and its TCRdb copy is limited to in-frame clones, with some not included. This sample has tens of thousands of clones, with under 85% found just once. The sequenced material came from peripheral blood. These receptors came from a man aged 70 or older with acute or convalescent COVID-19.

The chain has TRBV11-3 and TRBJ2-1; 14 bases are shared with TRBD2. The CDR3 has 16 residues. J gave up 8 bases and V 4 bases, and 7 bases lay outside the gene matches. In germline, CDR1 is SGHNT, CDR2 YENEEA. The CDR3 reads CASSSRLAGGLDEQFF. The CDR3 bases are TGTGCCAGCAGCTCCCGACTAGCGGGGGGGCTGGATGAGCAGTTCTTC.

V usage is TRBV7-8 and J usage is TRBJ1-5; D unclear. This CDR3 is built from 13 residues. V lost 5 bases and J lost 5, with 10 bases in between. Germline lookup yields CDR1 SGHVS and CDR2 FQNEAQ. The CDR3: CASSPWHDQPQHF. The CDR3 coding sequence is TGTGCCAGCAGCCCCTGGCACGATCAGCCCCAGCATTTT.

The CDR3 nucleotides read TGTGCCAGCAGTTTCGGGGCGGGACAGCCCCAGCATTTT. This codes for CASSFGAGQPQHF. J is TRBJ1-5 and V is TRBV28; D is possibly TRBD1 (5 bases). Trimming removed 3 bases from V and 7 bases from J, with 10 bases in between. The CDR3 has 13 residues. Germline V gene sequence: CDR1 MDHEN, CDR2 SYDVKM.

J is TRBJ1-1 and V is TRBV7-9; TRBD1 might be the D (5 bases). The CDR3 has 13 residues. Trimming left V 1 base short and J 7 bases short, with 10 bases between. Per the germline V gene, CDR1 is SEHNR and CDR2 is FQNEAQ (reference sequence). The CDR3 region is CASSLEKGNEAFF. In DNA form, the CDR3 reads TGTGCCAGCAGCTTAGAAAAGGGGAATGAAGCTTTCTTT.

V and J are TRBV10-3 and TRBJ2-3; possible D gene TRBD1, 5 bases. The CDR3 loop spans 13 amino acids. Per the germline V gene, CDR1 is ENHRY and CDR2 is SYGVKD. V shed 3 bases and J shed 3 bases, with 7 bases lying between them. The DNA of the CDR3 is TGTGCCATCAGTGAAGGGGAAACAGATACGCAGTATTTT. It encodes CAISEGETDTQYF.

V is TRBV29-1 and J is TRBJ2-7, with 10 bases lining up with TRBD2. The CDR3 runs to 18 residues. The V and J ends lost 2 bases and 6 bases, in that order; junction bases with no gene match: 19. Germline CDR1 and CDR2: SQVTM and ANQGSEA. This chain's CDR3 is CSVERLPERGGQYSEQYF. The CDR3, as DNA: TGCAGCGTTGAAAGGCTCCCCGAGCGGGGGGGCCAATATAGCGAGCAGTACTTC.

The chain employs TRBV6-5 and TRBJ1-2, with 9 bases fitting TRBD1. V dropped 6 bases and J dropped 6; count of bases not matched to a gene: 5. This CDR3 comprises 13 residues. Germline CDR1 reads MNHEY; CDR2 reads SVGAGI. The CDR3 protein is CASSRGQGDGYTF. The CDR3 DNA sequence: TGTGCCAGCAGCCGGGGACAGGGCGATGGCTACACCTTC.

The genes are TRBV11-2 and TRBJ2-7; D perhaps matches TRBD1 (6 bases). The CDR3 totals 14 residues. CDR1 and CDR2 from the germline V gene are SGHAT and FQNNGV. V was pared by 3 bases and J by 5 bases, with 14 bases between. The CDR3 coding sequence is TGTGCCAGCAGCTTGGGACAAATGGTCCACGAGCAGTACTTC. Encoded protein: CASSLGQMVHEQYF.

The CDR3, as DNA: TGTGCCAGCAGCTTTAGCGGGGGATTATACGAGCAGTACTTC. Its protein product is CASSFSGGLYEQYF. The V and J genes are TRBV11-2 and TRBJ2-7; 9 bases align to TRBD2. Germline CDR1 reads SGHAT; CDR2 reads FQNNGV. V was clipped by 3 bases and J by 4 bases; unmatched bases: 4. This CDR3 has 14 residues.

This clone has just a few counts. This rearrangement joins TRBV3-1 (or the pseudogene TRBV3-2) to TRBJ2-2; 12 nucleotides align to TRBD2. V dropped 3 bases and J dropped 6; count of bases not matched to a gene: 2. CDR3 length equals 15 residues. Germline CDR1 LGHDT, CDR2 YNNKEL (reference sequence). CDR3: CASSHSSGGAGELFF. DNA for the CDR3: TGTGCCAGCAGCCACTCTAGCGGGGGGGCCGGGGAGCTGTTTTTT.

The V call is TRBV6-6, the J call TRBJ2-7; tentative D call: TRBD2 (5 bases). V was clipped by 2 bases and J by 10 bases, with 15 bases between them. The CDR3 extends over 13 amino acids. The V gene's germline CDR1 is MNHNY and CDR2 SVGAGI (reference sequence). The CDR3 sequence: CASSYQTQRGQYF. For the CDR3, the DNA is TGTGCCAGCAGTTACCAGACGCAACGGGGACAGTACTTC.

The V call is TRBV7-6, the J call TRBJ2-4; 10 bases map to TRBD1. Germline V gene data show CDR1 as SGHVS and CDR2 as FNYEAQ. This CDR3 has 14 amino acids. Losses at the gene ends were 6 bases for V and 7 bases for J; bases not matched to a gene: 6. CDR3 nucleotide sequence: TGTGCCAGCAGTAGTCCGGGACAGGGGAACATTCAGTACTTC. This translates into CASSSPGQGNIQYF.

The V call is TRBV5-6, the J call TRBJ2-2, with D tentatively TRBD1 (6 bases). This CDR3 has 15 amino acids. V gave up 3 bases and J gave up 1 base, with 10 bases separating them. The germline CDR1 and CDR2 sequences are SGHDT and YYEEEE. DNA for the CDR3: TGTGCCAGCAGCTGGACAGTGCTGAACACCGGGGAGCTGTTTTTT. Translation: CASSWTVLNTGELFF.

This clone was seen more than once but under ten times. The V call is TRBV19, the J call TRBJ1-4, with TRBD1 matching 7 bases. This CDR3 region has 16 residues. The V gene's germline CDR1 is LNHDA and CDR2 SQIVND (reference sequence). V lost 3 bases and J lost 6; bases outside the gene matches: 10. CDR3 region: CASSIFLGGDDEKLFF. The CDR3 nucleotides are TGTGCCAGTAGTATCTTCCTAGGGGGCGATGATGAAAAACTGTTTTTT. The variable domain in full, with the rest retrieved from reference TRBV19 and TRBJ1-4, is DGGITQSPKYLFRKEGQNVTLSCEQNLNHDAMYWYRQDPGQGLRLIYYSQIVNDFQKGDIAEGYSVSREKKESFPLTVTSAQKNPTAFYLCASSIFLGGDDEKLFFGSGTQLSVL.

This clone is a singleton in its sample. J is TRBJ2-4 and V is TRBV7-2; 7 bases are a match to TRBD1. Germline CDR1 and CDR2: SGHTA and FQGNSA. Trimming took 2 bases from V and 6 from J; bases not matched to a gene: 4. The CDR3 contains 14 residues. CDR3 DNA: TGTGCCAGCAGCTTACTTAGGACAGGAAACATTCAGTACTTC. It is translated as CASSLLRTGNIQYF.

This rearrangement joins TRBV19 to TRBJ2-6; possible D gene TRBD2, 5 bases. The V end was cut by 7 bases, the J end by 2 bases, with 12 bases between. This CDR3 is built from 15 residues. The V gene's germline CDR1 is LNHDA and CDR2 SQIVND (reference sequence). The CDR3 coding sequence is TGTGCCAGTACCGATATGGGAGCTGGGGCCAACGTCCTGACTTTC. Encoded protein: CASTDMGAGANVLTF.

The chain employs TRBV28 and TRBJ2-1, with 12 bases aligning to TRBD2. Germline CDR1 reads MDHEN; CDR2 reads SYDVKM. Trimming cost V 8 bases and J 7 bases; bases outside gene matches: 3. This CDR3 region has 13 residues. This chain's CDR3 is CASGLAGPNEQFF. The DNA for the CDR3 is TGTGCCAGCGGACTAGCGGGACCAAATGAGCAGTTCTTC. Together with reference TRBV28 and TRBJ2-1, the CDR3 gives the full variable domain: DVKVTQSSRYLVKRTGEKVFLECVQDMDHENMFWYRQDPGLGLRLIYFSYDVKMKEKGDIPEGYSVSREKKERFSLILESASTNQTSMYLCASGLAGPNEQFFGPGTRLTVL.

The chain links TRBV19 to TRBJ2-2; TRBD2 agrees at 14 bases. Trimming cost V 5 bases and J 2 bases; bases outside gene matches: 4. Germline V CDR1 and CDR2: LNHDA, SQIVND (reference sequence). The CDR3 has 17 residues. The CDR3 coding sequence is TGTGCCAGTAGTCCGGGACTAGCGGGGGACAACACCGGGGAGCTGTTTTTT. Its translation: CASSPGLAGDNTGELFF.

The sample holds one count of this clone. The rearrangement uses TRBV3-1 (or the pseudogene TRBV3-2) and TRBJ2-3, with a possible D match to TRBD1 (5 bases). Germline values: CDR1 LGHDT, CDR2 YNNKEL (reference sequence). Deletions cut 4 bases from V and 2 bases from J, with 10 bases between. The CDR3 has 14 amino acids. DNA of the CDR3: TGTGCCAGCAGCCGACGACAGTTCACAGATACGCAGTATTTT. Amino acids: CASSRRQFTDTQYF.

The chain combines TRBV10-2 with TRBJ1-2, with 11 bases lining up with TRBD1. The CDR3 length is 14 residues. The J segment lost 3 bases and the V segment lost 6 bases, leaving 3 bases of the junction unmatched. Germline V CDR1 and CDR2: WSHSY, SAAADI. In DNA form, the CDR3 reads TGCGCCAGCAGCAGGACAGGGGGCGACTATGGCTACACCTTC. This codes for CASSRTGGDYGYTF.

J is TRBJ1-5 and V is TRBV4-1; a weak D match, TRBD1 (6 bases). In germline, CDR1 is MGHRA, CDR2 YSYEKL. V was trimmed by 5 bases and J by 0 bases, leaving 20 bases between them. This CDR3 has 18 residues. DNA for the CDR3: TGCGCCAGCAGCGTCCGAATCGGACAGCCAAATAGCAATCAGCCCCAGCATTTT. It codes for CASSVRIGQPNSNQPQHF.

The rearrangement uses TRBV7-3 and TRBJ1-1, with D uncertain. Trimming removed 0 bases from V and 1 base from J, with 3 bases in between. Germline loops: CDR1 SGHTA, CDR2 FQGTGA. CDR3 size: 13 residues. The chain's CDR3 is CASSLTQNTEAFF. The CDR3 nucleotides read TGTGCCAGCAGCTTAACCCAGAACACTGAAGCTTTCTTT.

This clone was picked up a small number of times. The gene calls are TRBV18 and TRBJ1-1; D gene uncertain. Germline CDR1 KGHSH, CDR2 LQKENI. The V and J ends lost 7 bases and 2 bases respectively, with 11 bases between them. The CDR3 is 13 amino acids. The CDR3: CASFRGSNTEAFF. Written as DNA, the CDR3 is TGTGCCAGCTTCCGAGGTAGTAACACTGAAGCTTTCTTT.

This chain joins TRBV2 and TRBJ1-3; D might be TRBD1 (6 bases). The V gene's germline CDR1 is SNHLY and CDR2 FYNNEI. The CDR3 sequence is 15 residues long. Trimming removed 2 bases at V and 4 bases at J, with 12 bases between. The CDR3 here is CASSESRGTGNTIYF. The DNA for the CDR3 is TGTGCCAGCAGTGAATCCAGGGGAACAGGAAACACCATATATTTT.

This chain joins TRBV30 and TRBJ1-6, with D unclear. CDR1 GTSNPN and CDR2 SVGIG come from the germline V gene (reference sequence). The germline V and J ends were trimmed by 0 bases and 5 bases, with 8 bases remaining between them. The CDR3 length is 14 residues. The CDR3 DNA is TGTGCCTGGAGTGTGCGGGCTGATAATTCACCCCTCCACTTT. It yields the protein CAWSVRADNSPLHF.

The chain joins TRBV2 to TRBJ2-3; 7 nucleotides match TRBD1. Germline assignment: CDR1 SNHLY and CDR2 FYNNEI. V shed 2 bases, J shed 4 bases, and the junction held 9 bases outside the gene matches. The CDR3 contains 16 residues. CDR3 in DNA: TGTGCCAGCAGTGAACCTAGGGGGCGTCGGGCAGATACGCAGTATTTT. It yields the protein CASSEPRGRRADTQYF.

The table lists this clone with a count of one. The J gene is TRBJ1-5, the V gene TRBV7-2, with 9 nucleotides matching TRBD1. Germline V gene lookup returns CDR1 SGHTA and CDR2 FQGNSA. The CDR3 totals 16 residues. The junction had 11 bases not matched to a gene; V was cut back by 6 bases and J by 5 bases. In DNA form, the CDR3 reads TGTGCCAGCAGTCAAGGCGCCGGGACAGGGCATCAGCCCCAGCATTTT. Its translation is CASSQGAGTGHQPQHF.

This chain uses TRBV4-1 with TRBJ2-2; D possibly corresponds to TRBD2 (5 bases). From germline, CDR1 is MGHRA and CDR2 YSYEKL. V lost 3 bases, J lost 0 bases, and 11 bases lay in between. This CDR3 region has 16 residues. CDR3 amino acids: CASSQRAASNTGELFF. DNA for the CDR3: TGCGCCAGCAGCCAGAGGGCGGCCTCGAACACCGGGGAGCTGTTTTTT.

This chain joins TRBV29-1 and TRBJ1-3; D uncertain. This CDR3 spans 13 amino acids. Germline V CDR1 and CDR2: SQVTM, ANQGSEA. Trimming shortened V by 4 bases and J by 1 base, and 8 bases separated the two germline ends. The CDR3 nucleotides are TGCAGCGTTGCGACAAATTCTGGAAACACCATATATTTT. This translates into CSVATNSGNTIYF.

CDR3 in DNA: TGTGCCAGCAGGAAAATAACAGGGAGCGATGGCTACACCTTC. This gives the protein CASRKITGSDGYTF. The chain has TRBV3-1 (or the pseudogene TRBV3-2) and TRBJ1-2; D may be TRBD1 (6 bases). Per the germline V gene, CDR1 is LGHDT and CDR2 is YNNKEL (reference sequence). The CDR3 spans 14 residues. Trimming took 6 bases from V and 6 from J, leaving 17 bases between them.

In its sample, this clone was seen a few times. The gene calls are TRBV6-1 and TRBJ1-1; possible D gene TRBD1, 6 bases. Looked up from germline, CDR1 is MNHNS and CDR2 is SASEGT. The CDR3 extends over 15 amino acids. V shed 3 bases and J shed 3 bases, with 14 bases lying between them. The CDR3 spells CASSDPYGGHTEAFF. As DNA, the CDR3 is TGTGCCAGCAGTGACCCATACGGGGGGCACACTGAAGCTTTCTTT.